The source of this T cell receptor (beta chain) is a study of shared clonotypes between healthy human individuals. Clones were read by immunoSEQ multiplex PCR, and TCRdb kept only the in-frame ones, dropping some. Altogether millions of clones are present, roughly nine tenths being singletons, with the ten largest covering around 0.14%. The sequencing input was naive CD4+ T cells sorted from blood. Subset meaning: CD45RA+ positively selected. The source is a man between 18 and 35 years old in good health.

DNA of the CDR3: TGTGCCATCAGTGACCCGGACAGGGGGAGAGGAAACACCATATATTTT. Amino acid sequence: CAISDPDRGRGNTIYF. The J gene is TRBJ1-3, the V gene TRBV10-3; TRBD1 agrees at 10 bases. The CDR3 sequence is 16 residues long. CDR1 ENHRY and CDR2 SYGVKD come from the germline V gene. The ends lost 3 bases at V and 4 bases at J; junction bases unmatched: 6.